This T cell receptor (beta chain) was sequenced for a study of glioma-infiltrating T cells after dendritic cell vaccination. Across the study: Dendritic cell vaccination trial patients had either newly diagnosed or recurrent glioblastoma. General study points: Estimated pretreatment TIL content predicted outcome after dendritic cell vaccination.

Data came from immunoSEQ multiplex PCR; TCRdb stores just in-frame clones and leaves some out. The sample shows about 73,000 clones, more than 65% of them seen only once. The germline CDR1 and CDR2 sequences are SGDLS and YYNGEE. This CDR3 region has 14 residues. Deletions cut 6 bases from V and 5 bases from J, with 15 bases between. As for this clone: Its antigen is still unknown.

J is TRBJ2-1 and V is TRBV9, with D possibly TRBD1 on 6 matching bases. The receptor was isolated from a human donor with glioblastoma. Sequencing was performed on blood, taken before dendritic cell vaccination. The CDR3: CASNKQGFHNEQFF. DNA for the CDR3: TGTGCCAGCAACAAACAGGGATTCCACAATGAGCAGTTCTTC.